This TCR beta chain was captured by sequencing in a study of blood T cell repertoires in COVID-19. TCRdb's table, derived via immunoSEQ multiplex PCR, lists solely in-frame clones and lacks some. The table lists 270,000 or so clones, roughly 89% of them singletons. CDR3 length equals 11 residues. Trimming cost V 8 bases and J 8 bases, with 10 bases left between them. Germline V CDR1 and CDR2: MDHEN, SYDVKM. The sample consisted of peripheral blood. The chain combines TRBV28 with TRBJ2-1; TRBD1 is a possible D gene (6 bases). The origin of this receptor is a woman between 40 and 55 years old who had recovered from COVID-19. Here the CDR3 reads CASEGDDEQFF. The CDR3 nucleotides read TGTGCCAGCGAGGGGGACGATGAGCAGTTCTTC.